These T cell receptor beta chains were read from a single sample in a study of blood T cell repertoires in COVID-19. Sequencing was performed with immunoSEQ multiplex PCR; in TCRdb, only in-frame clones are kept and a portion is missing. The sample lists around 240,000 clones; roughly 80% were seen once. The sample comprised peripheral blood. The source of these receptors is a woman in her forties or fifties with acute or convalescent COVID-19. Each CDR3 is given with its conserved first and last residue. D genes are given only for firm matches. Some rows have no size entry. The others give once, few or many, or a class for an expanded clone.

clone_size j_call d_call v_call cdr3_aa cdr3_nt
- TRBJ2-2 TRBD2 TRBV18 CASSLYRSASGLGELFF TGTGCCAGCTCACTATACAGGAGCGCTAGCGGGCTCGGGGAGCTGTTTTTT
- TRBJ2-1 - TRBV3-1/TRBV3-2 CASSQDTLAWQFF TGTGCCAGCAGCCAAGATACGCTAGCTTGGCAGTTCTTC
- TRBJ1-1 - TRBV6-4 CASSEGLVFAF TGTGCCAGCAGTGAGGGACTTGTCTTCGCCTTT
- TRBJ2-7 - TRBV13 CASSGLTGKRGYEQYF TGTGCCAGCAGCGGCCTCACAGGGAAAAGGGGCTACGAGCAGTACTTC
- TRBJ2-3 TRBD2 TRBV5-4 CASSTYRLAGGPGGTQYF TGTGCCAGCAGCACCTACCGACTAGCGGGAGGACCCGGAGGTACGCAGTATTTT
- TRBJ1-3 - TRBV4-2 CASSRQGSKTDSGNTIYF TGTGCCAGCAGCAGGCAAGGGTCCAAGACAGACTCTGGAAACACCATATATTTT
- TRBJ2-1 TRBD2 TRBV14 CASSQDWLAGVPNEQFF TGTGCCAGCAGCCAAGATTGGCTAGCGGGGGTTCCCAATGAGCAGTTCTTC
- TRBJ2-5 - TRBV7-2 CASSSGVVRQETQYF TGTGCCAGCAGTTCAGGGGTGGTGCGGCAAGAGACCCAGTACTTC
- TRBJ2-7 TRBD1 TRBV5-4 CASRLQGASYEQYF TGTGCCAGCAGGTTACAGGGGGCGTCCTACGAGCAGTACTTC
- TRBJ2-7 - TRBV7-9 CASSTGRTETYEQYF TGTGCCAGCAGCACCGGCCGGACAGAGACCTACGAGCAGTACTTC
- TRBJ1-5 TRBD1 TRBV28 CASSFWDRGNQPQHF TGTGCCAGCAGCTTCTGGGACAGGGGAAATCAGCCCCAGCATTTT
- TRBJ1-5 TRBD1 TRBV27 CASSRQGIQPQHF TGTGCCAGCAGCCGACAGGGGATCCAGCCCCAGCATTTT
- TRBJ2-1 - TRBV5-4 CASSFLEGGAINEQFF TGTGCCAGCAGCTTTCTTGAGGGGGGGGCGATCAATGAGCAGTTCTTC
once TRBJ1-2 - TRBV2 CASSEEGIGYGYTF TGTGCCAGCAGTGAGGAGGGGATCGGCTATGGCTACACCTTC
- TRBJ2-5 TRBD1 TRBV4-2 CASSQERTGHETQYF TGTGCCAGCAGCCAAGAGCGGACAGGGCATGAGACCCAGTACTTC
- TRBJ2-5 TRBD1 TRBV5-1 CASSVGQGQETQYF TGCGCCAGCAGCGTCGGACAGGGGCAAGAGACCCAGTACTTC
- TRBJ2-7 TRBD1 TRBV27 CASRLPTGRESYEQYF TGTGCCAGCAGGCTACCGACAGGGCGAGAATCCTACGAGCAGTACTTC